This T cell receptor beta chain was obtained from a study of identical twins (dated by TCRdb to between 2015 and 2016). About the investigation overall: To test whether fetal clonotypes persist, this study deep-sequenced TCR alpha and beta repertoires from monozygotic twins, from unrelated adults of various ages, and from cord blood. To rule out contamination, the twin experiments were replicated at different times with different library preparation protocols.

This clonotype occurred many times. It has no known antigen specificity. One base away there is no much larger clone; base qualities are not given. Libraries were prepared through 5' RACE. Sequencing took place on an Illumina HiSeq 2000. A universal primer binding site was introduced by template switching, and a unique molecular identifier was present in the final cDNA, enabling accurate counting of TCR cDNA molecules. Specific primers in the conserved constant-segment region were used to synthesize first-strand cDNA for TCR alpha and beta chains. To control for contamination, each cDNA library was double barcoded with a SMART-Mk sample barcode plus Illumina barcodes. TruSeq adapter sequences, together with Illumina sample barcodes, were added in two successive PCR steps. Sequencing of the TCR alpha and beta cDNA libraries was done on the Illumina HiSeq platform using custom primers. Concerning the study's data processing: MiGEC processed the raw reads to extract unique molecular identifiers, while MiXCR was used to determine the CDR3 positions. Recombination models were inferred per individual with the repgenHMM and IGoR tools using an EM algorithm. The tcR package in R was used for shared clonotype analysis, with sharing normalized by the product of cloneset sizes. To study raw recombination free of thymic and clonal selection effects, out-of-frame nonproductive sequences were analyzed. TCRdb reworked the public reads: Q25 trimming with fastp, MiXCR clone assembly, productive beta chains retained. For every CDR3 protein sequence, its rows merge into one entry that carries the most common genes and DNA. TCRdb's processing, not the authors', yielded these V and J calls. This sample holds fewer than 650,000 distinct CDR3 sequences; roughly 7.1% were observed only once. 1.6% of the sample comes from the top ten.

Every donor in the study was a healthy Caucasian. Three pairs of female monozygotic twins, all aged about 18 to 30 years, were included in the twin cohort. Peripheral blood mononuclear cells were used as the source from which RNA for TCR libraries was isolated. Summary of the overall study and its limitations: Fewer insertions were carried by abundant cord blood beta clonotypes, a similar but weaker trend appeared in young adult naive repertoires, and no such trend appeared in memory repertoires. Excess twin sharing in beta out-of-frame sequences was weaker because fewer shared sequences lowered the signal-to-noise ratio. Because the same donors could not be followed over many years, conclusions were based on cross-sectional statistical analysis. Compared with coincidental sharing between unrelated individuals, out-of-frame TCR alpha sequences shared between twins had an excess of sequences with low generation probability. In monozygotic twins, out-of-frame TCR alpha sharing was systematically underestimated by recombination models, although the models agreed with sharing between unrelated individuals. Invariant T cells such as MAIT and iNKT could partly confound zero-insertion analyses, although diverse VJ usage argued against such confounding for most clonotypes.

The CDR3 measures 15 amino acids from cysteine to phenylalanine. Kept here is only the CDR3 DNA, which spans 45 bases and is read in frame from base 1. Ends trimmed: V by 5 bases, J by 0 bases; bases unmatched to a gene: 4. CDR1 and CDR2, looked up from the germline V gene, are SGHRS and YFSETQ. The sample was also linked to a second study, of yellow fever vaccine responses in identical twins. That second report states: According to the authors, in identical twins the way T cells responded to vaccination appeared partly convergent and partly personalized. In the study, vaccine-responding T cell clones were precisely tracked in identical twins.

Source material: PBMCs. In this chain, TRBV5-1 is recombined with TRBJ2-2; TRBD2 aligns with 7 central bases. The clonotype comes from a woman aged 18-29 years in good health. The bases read TGCGCCAGCAGTCAAGGACTAGCGAACACCGGGGAGCTGTTTTTT. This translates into CASSQGLANTGELFF. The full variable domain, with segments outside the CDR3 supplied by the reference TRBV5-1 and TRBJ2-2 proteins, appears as KAGVTQTPRYLIKTRGQQVTLSCSPISGHRSVSWYQQTPGQGLQFLFEYFSETQRNKGNFPGRFSGRQFSNSRSEMNVSTLELGDSALYLCASSQGLANTGELFFGEGSRLTVL.